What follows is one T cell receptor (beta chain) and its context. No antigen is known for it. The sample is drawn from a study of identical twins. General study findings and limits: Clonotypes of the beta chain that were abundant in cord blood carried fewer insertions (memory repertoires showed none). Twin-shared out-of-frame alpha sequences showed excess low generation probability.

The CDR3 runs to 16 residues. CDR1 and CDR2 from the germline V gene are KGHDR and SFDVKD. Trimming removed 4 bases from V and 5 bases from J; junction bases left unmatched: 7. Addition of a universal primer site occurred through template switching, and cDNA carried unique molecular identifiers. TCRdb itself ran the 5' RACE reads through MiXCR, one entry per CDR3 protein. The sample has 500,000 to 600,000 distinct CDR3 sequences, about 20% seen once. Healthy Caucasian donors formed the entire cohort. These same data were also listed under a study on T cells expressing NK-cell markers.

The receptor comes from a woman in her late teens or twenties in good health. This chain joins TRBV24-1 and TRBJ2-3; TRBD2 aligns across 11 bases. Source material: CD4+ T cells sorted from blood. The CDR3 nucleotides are TGTGCCACCAGTGACGGGGGACTAGCGGCTCGAGATACGCAGTATTTT. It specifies CATSDGGLAARDTQYF.